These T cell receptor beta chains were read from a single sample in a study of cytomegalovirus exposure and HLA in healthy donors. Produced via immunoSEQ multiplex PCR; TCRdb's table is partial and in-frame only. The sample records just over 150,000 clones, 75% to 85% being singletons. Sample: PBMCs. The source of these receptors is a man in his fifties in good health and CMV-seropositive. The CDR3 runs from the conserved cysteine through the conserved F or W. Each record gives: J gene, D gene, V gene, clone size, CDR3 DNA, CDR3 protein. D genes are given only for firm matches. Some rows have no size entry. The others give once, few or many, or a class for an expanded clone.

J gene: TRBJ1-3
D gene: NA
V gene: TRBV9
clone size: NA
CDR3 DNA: TGTGCCAGCAGCGAACAGGTGGCCTCTGGAAACACCATATATTTT
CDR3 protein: CASSEQVASGNTIYF

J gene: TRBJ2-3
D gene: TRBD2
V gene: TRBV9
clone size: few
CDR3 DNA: TGTGCCAGCAGCTTCGGACTAGCGGTAGATACGCAGTATTTT
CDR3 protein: CASSFGLAVDTQYF

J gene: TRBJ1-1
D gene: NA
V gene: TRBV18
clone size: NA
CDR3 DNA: TGTGCCAGCTCACCCTGGCACCAGAACACTGAAGCTTTCTTT
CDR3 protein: CASSPWHQNTEAFF

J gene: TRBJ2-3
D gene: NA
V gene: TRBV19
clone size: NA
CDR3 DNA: TGTGCCAGTAGTATATCGGGGACTTACACAGATACGCAGTATTTT
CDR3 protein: CASSISGTYTDTQYF

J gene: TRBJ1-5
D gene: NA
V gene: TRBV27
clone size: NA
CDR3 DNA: TGTGCCAGCAGTTGGGGGGTAGGCAATCAGCCCCAGCATTTT
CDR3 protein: CASSWGVGNQPQHF

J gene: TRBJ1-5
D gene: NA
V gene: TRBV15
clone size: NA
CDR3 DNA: TGTGCCACCAGCAGAGATGTCGTCGGGTATCAGCCCCAGCATTTT
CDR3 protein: CATSRDVVGYQPQHF

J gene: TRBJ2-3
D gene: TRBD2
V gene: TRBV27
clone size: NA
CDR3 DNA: TGTGCCAGCAGTTTTCTAGCGGGGGGGCCGGATACGCAGTATTTT
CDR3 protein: CASSFLAGGPDTQYF

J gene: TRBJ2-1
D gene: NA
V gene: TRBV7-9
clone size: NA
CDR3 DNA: TGTGCCAGCAGCCCTACGACAGGCTACAATGAGCAGTTCTTC
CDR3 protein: CASSPTTGYNEQFF

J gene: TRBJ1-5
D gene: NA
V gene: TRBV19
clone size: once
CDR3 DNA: TGTGCCAGTAGTCACGGTCAGGGCAGGGGCAATCAGCCCCAGCATTTT
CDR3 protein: CASSHGQGRGNQPQHF

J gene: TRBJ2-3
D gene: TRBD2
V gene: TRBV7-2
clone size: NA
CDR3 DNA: TGTGCCAGCAGCTTGGGACTAGCGGGGGGCCTAGATACGCAGTATTTT
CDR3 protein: CASSLGLAGGLDTQYF

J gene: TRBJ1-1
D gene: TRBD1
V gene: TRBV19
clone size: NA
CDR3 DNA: TGTGCCAGTAGTTCAAGACAGGGAGGCCCGCGGACCAACACTGAAGCTTTCTTT
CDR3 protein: CASSSRQGGPRTNTEAFF

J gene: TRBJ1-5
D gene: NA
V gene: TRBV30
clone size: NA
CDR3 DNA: TGTGCCTGGAGTGTATCAGACAATCAGCCCCAGCATTTT
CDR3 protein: CAWSVSDNQPQHF

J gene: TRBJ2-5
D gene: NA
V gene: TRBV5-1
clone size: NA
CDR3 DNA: TGCGCCAGCAGCTTGGAGGCGGGTCCGAGGGCCCAGTACTTC
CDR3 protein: CASSLEAGPRAQYF

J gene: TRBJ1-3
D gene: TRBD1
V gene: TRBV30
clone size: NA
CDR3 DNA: TGTGCCTGGAGCTTGGGGGGACAGCTCTCTGGAAACACCATATATTTT
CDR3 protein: CAWSLGGQLSGNTIYF

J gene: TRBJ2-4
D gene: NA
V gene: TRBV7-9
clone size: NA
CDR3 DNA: TGTGCCAGCAGCTTAGCCCTAGCCAAAAACATTCAGTACTTC
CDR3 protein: CASSLALAKNIQYF

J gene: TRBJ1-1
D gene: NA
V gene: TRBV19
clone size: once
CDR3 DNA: TGTGCCAGTAGTGACGCCCTAGGTCTGAACACTGAAGCTTTCTTT
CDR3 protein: CASSDALGLNTEAFF

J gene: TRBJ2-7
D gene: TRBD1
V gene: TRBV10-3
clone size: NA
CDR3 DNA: TGTGCCATCAGCCTCGGACAGGGTGAAGACGAGCAGTACTTC
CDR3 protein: CAISLGQGEDEQYF

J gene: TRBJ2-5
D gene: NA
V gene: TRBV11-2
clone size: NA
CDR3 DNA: TGTGCCAGCTCGTACCAAGAGACCCAGTACTTC
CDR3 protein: CASSYQETQYF

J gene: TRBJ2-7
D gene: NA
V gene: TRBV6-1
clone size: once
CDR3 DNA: TGTGCCAGCAGTGAAGTACAACCCCGGAGCTCCTACGAGCAGTACTTC
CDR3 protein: CASSEVQPRSSYEQYF

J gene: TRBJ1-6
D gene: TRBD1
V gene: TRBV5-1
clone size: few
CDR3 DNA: TGCGCCAGCAGCTTGGCCGGTGGACAGGGCAATAATTCACCCCTCCACTTT
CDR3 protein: CASSLAGGQGNNSPLHF

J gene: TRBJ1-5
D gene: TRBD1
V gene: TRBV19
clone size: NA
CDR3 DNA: TGTGCCAGTAGTACTAGGACAGGGAGGATTCAGCCCCAGCATTTT
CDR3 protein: CASSTRTGRIQPQHF

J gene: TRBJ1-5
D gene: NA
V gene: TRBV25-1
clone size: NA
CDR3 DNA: TGTGCCAGCGGGCTCGCGGGTGATCAGCCCCAGCATTTT
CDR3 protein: CASGLAGDQPQHF

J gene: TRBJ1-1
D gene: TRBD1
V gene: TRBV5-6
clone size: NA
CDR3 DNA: TGTGCCAGCAGTTTTGGACAGGGATGGAACACTGAAGCTTTCTTT
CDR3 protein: CASSFGQGWNTEAFF

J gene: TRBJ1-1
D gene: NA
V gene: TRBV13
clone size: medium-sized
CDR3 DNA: TGTGCCAGCAGCTTAAGTTTGGCAGGCACTGAAGCTTTCTTT
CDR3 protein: CASSLSLAGTEAFF

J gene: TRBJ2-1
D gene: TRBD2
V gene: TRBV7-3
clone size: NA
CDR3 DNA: TGTGCCAGCAGCCTGGGACTAGCGGGAGGTAATGAGCAGTTCTTC
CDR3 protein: CASSLGLAGGNEQFF

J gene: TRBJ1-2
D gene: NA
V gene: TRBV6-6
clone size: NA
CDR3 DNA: TGTGCCAGCAGTCTTTCGGGGGACCCCTATGGCTACACCTTC
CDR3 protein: CASSLSGDPYGYTF

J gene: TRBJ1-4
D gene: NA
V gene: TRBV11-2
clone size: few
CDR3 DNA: TGTGCCAGCAGCTTAGGGCAGGGCCCCGGGTTTTTT
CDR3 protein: CASSLGQGPGFF

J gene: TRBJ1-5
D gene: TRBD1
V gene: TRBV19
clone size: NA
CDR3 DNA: TGTGCCAGTAGTCCCGGGACAGGGTTAAGTCAGCCCCAGCATTTT
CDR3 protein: CASSPGTGLSQPQHF

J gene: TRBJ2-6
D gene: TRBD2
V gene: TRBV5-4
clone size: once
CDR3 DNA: TGTGCCAGCAGCGCCCGGACTAGCGGGGTCTCTGGGGCCAACGTCCTGACTTTC
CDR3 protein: CASSARTSGVSGANVLTF

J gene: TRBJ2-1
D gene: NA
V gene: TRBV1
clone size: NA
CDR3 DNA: TGCACCAGCAGCTTACTAGCGGGGAGAAGCTACAATGAGCAGTTCTTC
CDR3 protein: CTSSLLAGRSYNEQFF

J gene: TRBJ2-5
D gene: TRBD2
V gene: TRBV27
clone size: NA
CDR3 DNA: TGTGCCAGCAGTTTAAGTCTAGCGGGGGTGGAGACCCAGTACTTC
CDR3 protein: CASSLSLAGVETQYF

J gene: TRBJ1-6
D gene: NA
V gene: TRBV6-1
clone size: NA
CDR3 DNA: TGTGCCAGCAGTGAAGTATATCCAGGTTCACCCCTCCACTTT
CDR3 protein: CASSEVYPGSPLHF

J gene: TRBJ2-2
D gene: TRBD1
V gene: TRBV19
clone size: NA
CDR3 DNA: TGTGCCAGTAGTATTTCAGGGACAGGGTTTTTTGGCACCGGGGAGCTGTTTTTT
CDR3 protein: CASSISGTGFFGTGELFF

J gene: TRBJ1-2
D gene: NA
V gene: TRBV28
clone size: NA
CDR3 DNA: TGTGCCAGCAGTTCCCTAGGGGGTGTCTATGGCTACACCTTC
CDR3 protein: CASSSLGGVYGYTF

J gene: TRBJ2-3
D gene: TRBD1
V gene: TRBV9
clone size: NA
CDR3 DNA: TGTGCCAGCAGCGCCAGGGGGCATCCCTCCCCCACAGATACGCAGTATTTT
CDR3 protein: CASSARGHPSPTDTQYF

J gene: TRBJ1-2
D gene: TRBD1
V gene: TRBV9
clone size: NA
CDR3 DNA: TGTGCCAGCAGCGGACTTTCGGGACAGTATCCTAGGGGCTACACCTTC
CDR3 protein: CASSGLSGQYPRGYTF

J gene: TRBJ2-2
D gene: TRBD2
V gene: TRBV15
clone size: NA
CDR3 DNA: TGTGCCACCAGCAGAGAGGGTAGCGGGGGTTCCGGGGAGCTGTTTTTT
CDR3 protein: CATSREGSGGSGELFF

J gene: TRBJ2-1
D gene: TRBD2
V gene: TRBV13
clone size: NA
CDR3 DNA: TGTGCCAGCAGCTTAATTTCTCGGTTGACTAGCGTTTACAATGAGCAGTTCTTC
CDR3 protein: CASSLISRLTSVYNEQFF

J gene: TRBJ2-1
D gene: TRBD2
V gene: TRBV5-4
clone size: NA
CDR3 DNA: TGTGCCAGCAGCCCGCCCGGGACTAGCACCTTCGACAATGAGCAGTTCTTC
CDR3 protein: CASSPPGTSTFDNEQFF

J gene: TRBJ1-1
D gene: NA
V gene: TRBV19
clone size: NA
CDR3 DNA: TGTGCCAGTAGTAGACAAGGTAAATCTGGCACTGAAGCTTTCTTT
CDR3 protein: CASSRQGKSGTEAFF

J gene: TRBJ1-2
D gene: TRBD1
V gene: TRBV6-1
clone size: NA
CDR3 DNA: TGTGCCAGCACTACGACAGGGGGCAACTATGGCTACACCTTC
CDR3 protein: CASTTTGGNYGYTF

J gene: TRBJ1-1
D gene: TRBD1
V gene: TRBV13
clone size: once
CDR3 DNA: TGTGCCAGCAGCCGACAGGGGCGGAGCCCTGAAGCTTTCTTT
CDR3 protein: CASSRQGRSPEAFF

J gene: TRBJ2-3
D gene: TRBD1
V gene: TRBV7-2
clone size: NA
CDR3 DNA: TGTGCCAGCAGCCCAGTGACAGGGGGCAAGGGTACGCAGTATTTT
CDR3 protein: CASSPVTGGKGTQYF

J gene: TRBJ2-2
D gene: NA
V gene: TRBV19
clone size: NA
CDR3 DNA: TGTGCCAGTACCTCCTTGGCAGGGAAGAAAACCGGGGAGCTGTTTTTT
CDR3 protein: CASTSLAGKKTGELFF

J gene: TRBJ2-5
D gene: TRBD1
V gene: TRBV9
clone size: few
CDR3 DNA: TGTGCCAGCAGCCGTTCCTTGGGGACAGGGCGTTCGGAGACCCAGTACTTC
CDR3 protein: CASSRSLGTGRSETQYF

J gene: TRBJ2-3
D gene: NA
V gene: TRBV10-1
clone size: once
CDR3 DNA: TGCGCCAGGCTATACCTAGTGTTGGGGGCTGTCACAGATACGCAGTATTTT
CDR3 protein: CARLYLVLGAVTDTQYF

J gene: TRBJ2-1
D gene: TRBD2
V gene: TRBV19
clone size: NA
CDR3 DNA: TGTGCCAGTTCTATGTTACGACTAGCGGGGGGCAAACACAATGAGCAGTTCTTC
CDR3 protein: CASSMLRLAGGKHNEQFF

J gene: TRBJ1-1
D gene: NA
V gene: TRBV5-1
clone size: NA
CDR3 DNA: TGCGCCAGCAGCCTCACGACAGGGAACACTGAAGCTTTCTTT
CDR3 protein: CASSLTTGNTEAFF

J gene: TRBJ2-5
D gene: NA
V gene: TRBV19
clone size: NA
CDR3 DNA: TGTGCCAGTAGTGCGGGGTGGTTCCCCCAAGAGACCCAGTACTTC
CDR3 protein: CASSAGWFPQETQYF

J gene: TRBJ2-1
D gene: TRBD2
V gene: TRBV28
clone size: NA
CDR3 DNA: TGTGCCAGCGACTCTAGCGGGCAAAGCTCCTACAATGAGCAGTTCTTC
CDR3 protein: CASDSSGQSSYNEQFF

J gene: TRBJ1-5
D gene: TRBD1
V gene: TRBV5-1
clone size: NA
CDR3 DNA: TGCGCCAGCAGCATAGGGACAGGGGGGTTTAATCAGCCCCAGCATTTT
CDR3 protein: CASSIGTGGFNQPQHF

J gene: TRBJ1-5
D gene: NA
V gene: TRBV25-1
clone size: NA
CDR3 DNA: TGTGCCAGCAGTGACTGGGAGGACAATCAGCCCCAGCATTTT
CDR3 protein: CASSDWEDNQPQHF

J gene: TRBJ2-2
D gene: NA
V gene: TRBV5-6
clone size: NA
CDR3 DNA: TGTGCCAGCAGCTTGGCCGTAACCGGGGAGCTGTTTTTT
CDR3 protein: CASSLAVTGELFF

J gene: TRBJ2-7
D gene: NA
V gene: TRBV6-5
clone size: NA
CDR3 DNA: TGTGCCAGCAGTCCTGATACTTCCTACTCCTACGAGCAGTACTTC
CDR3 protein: CASSPDTSYSYEQYF